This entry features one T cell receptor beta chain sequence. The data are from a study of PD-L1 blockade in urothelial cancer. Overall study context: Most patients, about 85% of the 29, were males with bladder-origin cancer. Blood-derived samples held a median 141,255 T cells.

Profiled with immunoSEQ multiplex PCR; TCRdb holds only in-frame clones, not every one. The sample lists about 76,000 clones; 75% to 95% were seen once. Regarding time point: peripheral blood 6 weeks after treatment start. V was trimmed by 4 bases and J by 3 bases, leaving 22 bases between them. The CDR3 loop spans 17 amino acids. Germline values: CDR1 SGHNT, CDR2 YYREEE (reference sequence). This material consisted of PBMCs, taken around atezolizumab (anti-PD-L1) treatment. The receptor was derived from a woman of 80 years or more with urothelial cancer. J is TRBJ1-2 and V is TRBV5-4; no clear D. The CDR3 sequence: CASSLDSGVARHYGYTF. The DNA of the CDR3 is TGTGCCAGCAGCCTCGATTCCGGGGTGGCGAGACACTATGGCTACACCTTC.